Given below is one T cell receptor (beta chain) in context. Antigen specificity is unknown. Data came from immunoSEQ multiplex PCR; TCRdb stores just in-frame clones and leaves some out. The sample includes over a million clones, approximately 96% of them seen just once. These data originate in a study of shared clonotypes between healthy human individuals. Study-level points and caveats: Clonotypes shared by all four sorted-subset donors had higher generation probabilities than non-shared clonotypes.

Looked up from germline, CDR1 is MGHRA and CDR2 is YSYEKL. Trimming took off 1 base at V and 9 bases at J, with 15 bases between the two ends. The length of the CDR3 is 14 residues. The chain links TRBV4-1 to TRBJ2-5; D gene ambiguous. The source is a man aged 30 to 39 in good health. Sequenced: naive CD4+ T cells sorted from blood. Subset in this sample: CD45RA+ positively selected. CDR3 DNA sequence: TGCGCCAGCAGCCAAGTCCCTCCGGGTGAGGCCCAGTACTTC. Translating gives CASSQVPPGEAQYF.